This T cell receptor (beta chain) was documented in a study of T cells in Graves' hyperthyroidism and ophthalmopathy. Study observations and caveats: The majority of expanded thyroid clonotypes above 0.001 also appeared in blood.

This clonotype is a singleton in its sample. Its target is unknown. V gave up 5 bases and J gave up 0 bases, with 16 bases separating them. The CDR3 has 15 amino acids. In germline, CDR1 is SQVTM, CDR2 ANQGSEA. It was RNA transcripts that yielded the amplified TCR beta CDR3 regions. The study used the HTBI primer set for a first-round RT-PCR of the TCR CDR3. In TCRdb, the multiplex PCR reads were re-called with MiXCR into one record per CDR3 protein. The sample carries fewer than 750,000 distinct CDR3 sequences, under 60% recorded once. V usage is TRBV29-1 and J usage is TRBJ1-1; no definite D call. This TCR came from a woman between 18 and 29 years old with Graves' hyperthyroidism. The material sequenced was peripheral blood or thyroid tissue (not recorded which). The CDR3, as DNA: TGCAGCGTTCCGCTAGCGGGAGGTCTGAACACTGAAGCTTTCTTT. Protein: CSVPLAGGLNTEAFF.